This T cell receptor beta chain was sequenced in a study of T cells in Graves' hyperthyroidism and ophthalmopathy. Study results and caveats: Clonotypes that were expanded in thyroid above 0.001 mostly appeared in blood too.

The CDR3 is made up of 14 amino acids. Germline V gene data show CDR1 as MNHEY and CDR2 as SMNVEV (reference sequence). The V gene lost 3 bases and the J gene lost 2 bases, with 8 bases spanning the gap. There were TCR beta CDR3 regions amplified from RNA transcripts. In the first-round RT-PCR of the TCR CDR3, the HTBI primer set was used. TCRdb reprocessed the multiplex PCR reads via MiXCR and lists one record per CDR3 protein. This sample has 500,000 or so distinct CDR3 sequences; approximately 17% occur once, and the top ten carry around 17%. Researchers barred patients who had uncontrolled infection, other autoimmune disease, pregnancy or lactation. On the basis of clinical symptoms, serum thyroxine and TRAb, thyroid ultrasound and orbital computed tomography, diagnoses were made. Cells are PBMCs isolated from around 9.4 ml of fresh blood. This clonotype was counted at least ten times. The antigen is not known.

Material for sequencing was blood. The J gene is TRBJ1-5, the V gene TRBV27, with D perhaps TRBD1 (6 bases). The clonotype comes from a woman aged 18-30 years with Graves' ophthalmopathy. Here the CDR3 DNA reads TGTGCCAGCAGTTTGGGGGGCGGCAATCAGCCCCAGCATTTT. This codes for CASSLGGGNQPQHF.